These 22 T cell receptor beta chains came from one sample sequenced in a study of a mutant IDH1 vaccine in newly diagnosed glioma. Described time point: week 11, during vaccination. The content of each vaccine dose was 300 ug of mutant IDH1 20-mer peptide, and topical imiquimod accompanied it. Their antigens are not known. Measured with immunoSEQ multiplex PCR; TCRdb has only the in-frame clones, and not every one. This sample has fewer than 150,000 clones, with 85% to 90% found just once. The sequencing here drew on PBMCs, taken from a glioma patient whose treatment included an IDH1 peptide vaccine. The source is a woman in her fifties or sixties with glioma.

The CDR3 DNA sequence: TGTGCCAGCGGACAAGCGGGGGCCCCTGAAGATACGCAGTATTTT. Translated: CASGQAGAPEDTQYF. This chain connects TRBV28 to TRBJ2-3; 8 positions match TRBD2. The CDR3 covers 15 residues. After removal of 8 bases from V and 5 bases from J, the junction contained 12 bases not matched to a gene. Germline V CDR1 and CDR2: MDHEN, SYDVKM.

This rearrangement joins TRBV9 to TRBJ1-1, with D maybe TRBD1 (5 bases). The CDR3 consists of 13 residues. Trimming left V 5 bases short and J 1 base short, with 9 bases between. The V gene's germline CDR1 is SGDLS and CDR2 YYNGEE. CDR3 sequence reads: CASRGRENTEAFF. The CDR3 DNA sequence: TGTGCCAGCAGGGGACGGGAGAACACTGAAGCTTTCTTT.

The V and J genes are TRBV28 and TRBJ1-1; a weak D match, TRBD1 (5 bases). The V gene lost 5 bases and the J gene lost 10 bases, with 17 bases spanning the gap. The CDR3 is made up of 13 amino acids. The V gene's germline CDR1 is MDHEN and CDR2 SYDVKM. The CDR3 bases are TGTGCCAGCAGTCTTCCGGGACTAATGGGAGCTTTCTTT. It specifies CASSLPGLMGAFF.

The chain links TRBV5-1 to TRBJ2-1, with D perhaps TRBD2 (6 bases). CDR3 size: 16 residues. The germline V gene has CDR1 SGHRS and CDR2 YFSETQ. Trimming took off 4 bases at V and 0 bases at J, with 14 bases between the two ends. The CDR3 loop is CASSPAAGSSYNEQFF. The CDR3 coding sequence is TGCGCCAGCAGCCCGGCAGCGGGTTCCTCCTACAATGAGCAGTTCTTC.

V usage is TRBV4-1 and J usage is TRBJ2-7; 13 bases agree with TRBD2. CDR3 length: 16 amino acids. V lost 2 bases and J lost 6; bases outside the gene matches: 7. Germline V gene lookup returns CDR1 MGHRA and CDR2 YSYEKL. The CDR3 region is CASSQITSGRAFEQYF. CDR3 nucleotides: TGCGCCAGCAGCCAAATAACTAGCGGGAGGGCCTTCGAGCAGTACTTC.

The chain uses TRBV28 and TRBJ2-7; D unclear. The germline V gene has CDR1 MDHEN and CDR2 SYDVKM. V was cut by 5 bases and J by 2 bases, with 10 bases left in between. This CDR3 is 13 amino acids long. The CDR3 here is CASSAAQTYEQYF. The CDR3 DNA reads as TGTGCCAGCAGTGCGGCCCAGACCTACGAGCAGTACTTC.

In its sample, this clone was seen a few times. The J gene is TRBJ2-7, the V gene TRBV27; D is perhaps TRBD2 (7 bases). The CDR3 is 16 amino acids. Germline-derived CDR1 and CDR2 are MNHEY and SMNVEV (reference sequence). V dropped 5 bases and J dropped 0 bases, with 17 bases sitting between them. CDR3: CASSVRWGGHSYEQYF. In nucleotides, the CDR3 is TGTGCCAGCAGTGTCCGCTGGGGGGGGCACTCCTACGAGCAGTACTTC.

The chain links TRBV27 to TRBJ2-7; 11 nucleotides match TRBD2. V gave up 4 bases and J gave up 3 bases; unmatched junction bases: 8. Germline CDR1 MNHEY, CDR2 SMNVEV (reference sequence). The CDR3 spans 16 residues. The CDR3 DNA reads TGTGCCAGCAGTTCTCGACTAGCGGGATCTCTCTACGAGCAGTACTTC. Its translation: CASSSRLAGSLYEQYF.

The chain couples TRBV7-8 to TRBJ1-5; D call uncertain. The V end lost 4 bases, the J end lost 3 bases, and 10 bases lay between the germline ends. Looked up from germline, CDR1 is SGHVS and CDR2 is FQNEAQ. This CDR3 has 14 amino acids. CDR3 residues: CASSSGRSNQPQHF. The CDR3 region has the DNA TGTGCCAGCAGCTCAGGACGGTCCAATCAGCCCCAGCATTTT.

This chain joins TRBV19 and TRBJ1-1; possibly TRBD1 for D (5 bases). Trimming pared 7 bases from V and 6 bases from J, leaving 15 bases between. There are 13 residues in the CDR3. Germline loops: CDR1 LNHDA, CDR2 SQIVND (reference sequence). The CDR3 spells CASNQGGSSEAFF. CDR3 DNA: TGTGCCAGTAACCAGGGAGGCAGCTCTGAAGCTTTCTTT. The full variable domain, its missing parts supplied by reference TRBV19 and TRBJ1-1, is DGGITQSPKYLFRKEGQNVTLSCEQNLNHDAMYWYRQDPGQGLRLIYYSQIVNDFQKGDIAEGYSVSREKKESFPLTVTSAQKNPTAFYLCASNQGGSSEAFFGQGTRLTVV.

J is TRBJ2-1 and V is TRBV30; D call uncertain. The CDR3 has 11 amino acids. Trimming cost V 2 bases and J 7 bases, with 6 bases left between them. The germline CDR1 and CDR2 sequences are GTSNPN and SVGIG (reference sequence). CDR3 nucleotides: TGTGCCTGGAGTACACGAAATGAGCAGTTCTTC. Its protein product is CAWSTRNEQFF. The variable domain in full, completed from reference TRBV30 and TRBJ2-1, reads SQTIHQWPATLVQPVGSPLSLECTVEGTSNPNLYWYRQAAGRGLQLLFYSVGIGQISSEVPQNLSASRPQDRQFILSSKKLLLSDSGFYLCAWSTRNEQFFGPGTRLTVL.

This chain links TRBV28 with TRBJ2-7; TRBD1 matches at 9 bases. The V gene end was trimmed by 7 bases and the J gene end by 3 bases; junction bases not matched to a gene: 13. CDR1 and CDR2 from the germline V gene are MDHEN and SYDVKM. This CDR3 is 16 amino acids long. CDR3 DNA sequence: TGTGCCAGCACCGAATTATTGGGACAGGGTAACTACGAGCAGTACTTC. Translated, it gives CASTELLGQGNYEQYF.

The chain links TRBV5-4 to TRBJ1-3; D not certain. Germline values: CDR1 SGHNT, CDR2 YYREEE (reference sequence). V was shortened by 4 bases and J by 0 bases, with 11 bases between the two germline ends. The CDR3 is 15 residues long. The CDR3 sequence is CASSVDAYSGNTIYF. CDR3 DNA: TGTGCCAGCAGCGTGGACGCGTACTCTGGAAACACCATATATTTT.

The chain uses TRBV5-4 and TRBJ2-7; 9 bases agree with TRBD1. The CDR3 totals 14 residues. V trimming: 4 bases; J trimming: 2 bases; junction bases outside the gene matches: 4. CDR1 and CDR2 from the germline V gene are SGHNT and YYREEE (reference sequence). Written as DNA, the CDR3 is TGTGCCAGCAGCGTTGGACAGGGGACCTACGAGCAGTACTTC. This codes for CASSVGQGTYEQYF.

The chain combines TRBV19 with TRBJ2-5; TRBD2 aligns across 10 bases. The CDR3 runs 14 residues. CDR1 and CDR2 from the germline V gene are LNHDA and SQIVND (reference sequence). Trimming removed 1 base from V and 5 bases from J; junction bases left unmatched: 1. CDR3 DNA sequence: TGTGCCAGTAGTATAGGTAGCGGGAGGGAGACCCAGTACTTC. Its translation is CASSIGSGRETQYF. Looking up the rest from reference TRBV19 and TRBJ2-5 gives the full variable domain: DGGITQSPKYLFRKEGQNVTLSCEQNLNHDAMYWYRQDPGQGLRLIYYSQIVNDFQKGDIAEGYSVSREKKESFPLTVTSAQKNPTAFYLCASSIGSGRETQYFGPGTRLLVL.

The chain combines TRBV7-6 with TRBJ2-3, with D possibly being TRBD2 (5 bases). CDR1 is SGHVS, CDR2 FNYEAQ, per germline. CDR3 length: 15 residues. V dropped 7 bases and J dropped 4 bases, with 18 bases sitting between them. As DNA, the CDR3 is TGTGCCAGCACCAAGGGAAGCGGCTATGCAGATACGCAGTATTTT. This sequence encodes CASTKGSGYADTQYF.

The chain recombines TRBV6-6 with TRBJ1-6; 7 bases are a match to TRBD1. The CDR3 runs 14 residues. Germline CDR1 reads MNHNY; CDR2 reads SVGAGI (reference sequence). V lost 8 bases, J lost 10 bases, and 11 bases stayed unmatched. The CDR3 is CASLRQGAGSPLHF. Written as DNA, the CDR3 is TGTGCCAGCCTGAGACAGGGAGCAGGATCACCCCTCCACTTT.

The chain couples TRBV5-6 to TRBJ1-2, with D perhaps TRBD1 (6 bases). CDR3 length: 13 amino acids. CDR1 and CDR2 from the germline V gene are SGHDT and YYEEEE. Trimming took off 5 bases at V and 7 bases at J, with 15 bases between the two ends. For the CDR3, the DNA is TGTGCCAGCAGGGGGGGCCGGGATGGTGGCTACACCTTC. Translation gives CASRGGRDGGYTF. The whole variable domain, remainder taken from reference TRBV5-6 and TRBJ1-2, is DAGVTQSPTHLIKTRGQQVTLRCSPKSGHDTVSWYQQALGQGPQFIFQYYEEEERQRGNFPDRFSGHQFPNYSSELNVNALLLGDSALYLCASRGGRDGGYTFGSGTRLTVV.

This chain connects TRBV19 to TRBJ2-6, with D tentatively TRBD1 or TRBD2 (5 bases each). The CDR3 runs 17 residues. V was pared by 5 bases and J by 0 bases, with 14 bases between. The germline V gene encodes CDR1 LNHDA and CDR2 SQIVND (reference sequence). The CDR3 spells CASSYLGRGSGANVLTF. The CDR3 nucleotides read TGTGCCAGTAGTTACCTGGGACGGGGCTCTGGGGCCAACGTCCTGACTTTC.

The chain has TRBV5-1 and TRBJ1-1, with D hard to call. The CDR3 sequence is 13 residues long. With 0 bases removed from V and 0 bases from J, the gap between germline ends came to 3 bases. Looked up from germline, CDR1 is SGHRS and CDR2 is YFSETQ. CDR3 in amino acids: CASSLGVNTEAFF. The CDR3 coding sequence is TGCGCCAGCAGCTTGGGGGTGAACACTGAAGCTTTCTTT.

In the case of this clone: Other DNA sequences in the same sample also yield this CDR3. The gene calls are TRBV19 and TRBJ1-5; D is possibly TRBD1 (6 bases). Between the trimmed V and J ends, which lost 2 bases and 4 bases, there was a span of 9 bases. Germline CDR1 LNHDA, CDR2 SQIVND (reference sequence). The CDR3 has 14 residues. CDR3 protein: CASSIRDTNQPQHF. In DNA form, the CDR3 reads TGTGCCAGTAGTATAAGGGACACAAATCAGCCCCAGCATTTT.

The genes are TRBV28 and TRBJ1-2; no clear D gene. Trimming left V 5 bases short and J 8 bases short, with 9 bases between. The CDR3 totals 11 residues. Per the germline V gene, CDR1 is MDHEN and CDR2 is SYDVKM. The CDR3 coding sequence is TGTGCCAGCAGTCCGGGCTACGGCTACACCTTC. Its translation is CASSPGYGYTF.